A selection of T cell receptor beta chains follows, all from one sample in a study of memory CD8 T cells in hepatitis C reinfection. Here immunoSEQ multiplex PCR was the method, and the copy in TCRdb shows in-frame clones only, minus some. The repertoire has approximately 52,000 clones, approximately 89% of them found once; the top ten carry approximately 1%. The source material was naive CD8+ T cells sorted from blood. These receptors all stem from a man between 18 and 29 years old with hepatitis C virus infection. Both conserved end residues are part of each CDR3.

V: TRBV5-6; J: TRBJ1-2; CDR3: CASIPGQGNYGYTF
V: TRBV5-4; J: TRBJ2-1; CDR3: CASSLLGEGTSGGTYNEQFF
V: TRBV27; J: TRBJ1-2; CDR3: CASSLAGAGNGYTF
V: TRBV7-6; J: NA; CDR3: CASSLEATSYEQYF
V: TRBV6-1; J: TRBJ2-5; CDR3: CASSEVGGGVQETQYF
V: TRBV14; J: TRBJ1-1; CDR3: CASSPSGQANTEAFF
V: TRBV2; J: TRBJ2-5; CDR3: CASSRGQGARETQYF
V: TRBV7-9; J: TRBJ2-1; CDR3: CASSLSGTSSYNEQFF
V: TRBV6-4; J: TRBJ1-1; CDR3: CASKVWGEEAFF
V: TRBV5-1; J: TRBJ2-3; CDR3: CASSGGAEDTQYF
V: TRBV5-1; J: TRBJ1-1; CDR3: CASALAGDSWNTEAFF
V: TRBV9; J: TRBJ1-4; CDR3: CASSVGGRTNEKLFF
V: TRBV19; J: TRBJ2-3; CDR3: CASSPTTGPDTQYF
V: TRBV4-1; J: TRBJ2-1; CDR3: CASSQAPLAGRGGDEQFF
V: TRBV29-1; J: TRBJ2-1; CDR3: CSAPLTGDEQFF
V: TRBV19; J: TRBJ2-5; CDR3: CASSTPLAGGLETQYF
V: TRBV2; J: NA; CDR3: CASSEQGYEQYF
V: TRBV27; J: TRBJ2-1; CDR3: CASSIGQSQFF
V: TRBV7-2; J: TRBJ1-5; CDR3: CASSTGQGLQPQHF
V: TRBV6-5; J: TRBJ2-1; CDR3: CASNPGQGRGEQFF
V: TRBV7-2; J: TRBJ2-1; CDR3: CASSSGLAGGYNEQFF
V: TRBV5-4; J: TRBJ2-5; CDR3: CASSLTGEETQYF
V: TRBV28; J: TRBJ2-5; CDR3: CASSSPGQGFGTQYF
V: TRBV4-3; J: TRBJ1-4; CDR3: CASSQDTAGASEKLFF
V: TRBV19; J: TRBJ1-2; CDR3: CASSSDPPGAGRTPYGYTF
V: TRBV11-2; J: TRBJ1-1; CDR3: CASSSRTAEAFF
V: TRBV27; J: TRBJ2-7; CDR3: CASRDISYEQYF
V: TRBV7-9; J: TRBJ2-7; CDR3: CASSLQALNEQYF
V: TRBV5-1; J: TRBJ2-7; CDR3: CASSLPASGSYEQYF
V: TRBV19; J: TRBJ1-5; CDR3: CASSRRTGENQPQHF